This note documents a single TCR beta chain sequence. Its target is not known. Method: immunoSEQ multiplex PCR; TCRdb's copy keeps in-frame clones and lacks some. The sample includes about 16,000 clones, roughly 70% of them seen just once. The V gene end was trimmed by 4 bases and the J gene end by 6 bases; junction bases not matched to a gene: 10. CDR3 length: 15 amino acids. CDR1 is LNHDA and CDR2 is SQIVND in the germline V gene (reference sequence). Tumor tissue was taken before any definitive surgery or chemotherapy was given. This sample was included in a study of high-grade serous ovarian cancer treatment subgroups. Across the study: Each sample yielded on average approximately 7,700 unique TCR beta rearrangements from some 14,000 reads.

Findings of the study overall: CDR1 and CDR2 were left unanalyzed; analyses focused on CDR3.

Sequenced: tumor tissue. The clonotype comes from a human donor with high-grade serous ovarian cancer. The chain joins TRBV19 to TRBJ2-7; 9 bases fit TRBD1. CDR3 protein: CASSTGRDRVAEQYF. Here the CDR3 DNA reads TGTGCCAGTAGTACCGGCCGGGACAGGGTGGCCGAGCAGTACTTC.